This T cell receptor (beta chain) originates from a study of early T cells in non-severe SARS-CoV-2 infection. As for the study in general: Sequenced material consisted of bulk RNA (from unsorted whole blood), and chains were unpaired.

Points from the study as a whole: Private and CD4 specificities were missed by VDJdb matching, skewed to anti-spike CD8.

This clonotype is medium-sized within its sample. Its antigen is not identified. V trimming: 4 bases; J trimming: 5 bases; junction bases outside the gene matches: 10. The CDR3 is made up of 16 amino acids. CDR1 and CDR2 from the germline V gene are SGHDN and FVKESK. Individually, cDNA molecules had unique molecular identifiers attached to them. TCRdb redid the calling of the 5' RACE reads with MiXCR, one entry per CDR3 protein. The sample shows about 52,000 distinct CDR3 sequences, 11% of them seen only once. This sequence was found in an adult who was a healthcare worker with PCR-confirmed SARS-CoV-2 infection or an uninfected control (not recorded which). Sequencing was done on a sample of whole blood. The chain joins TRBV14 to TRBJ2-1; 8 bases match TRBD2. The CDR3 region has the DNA TGTGCCAGCAGCCCCCGAGCGGGAGAGAGGAACAATGAGCAGTTCTTC. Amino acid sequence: CASSPRAGERNNEQFF.